These 2 T cell receptor beta chains share one sample of origin, sequenced in a study of control samples from healthy donors and cancer patients. Here immunoSEQ multiplex PCR was the method, and the copy in TCRdb shows in-frame clones only, minus some. Of approximately 150,000 clones in the sample, 75% to 95% were seen once. Sequencing used blood. All receptors come from a man aged 25-45 years in good health.

The genes are TRBV7-9 and TRBJ1-2; D gene ambiguous. Germline CDR1 and CDR2: SEHNR and FQNEAQ (reference sequence). Trimming removed 4 bases from V and 6 bases from J, with 9 bases in between. The CDR3 runs to 12 residues. As DNA, the CDR3 is TGTGCCAGCAGCTATTCGCGGGATGGCTACACCTTC. Translating it yields CASSYSRDGYTF.

The V gene is TRBV19, the J gene TRBJ1-1; TRBD1 is a possible D gene (6 bases). This CDR3 region has 14 residues. Germline V gene data show CDR1 as LNHDA and CDR2 as SQIVND (reference sequence). V lost 5 bases, J lost 0 bases, and 10 bases lay in between. CDR3 amino acids: CASSLTGLNTEAFF. The CDR3 DNA sequence: TGTGCCAGTAGTCTTACAGGGCTGAACACTGAAGCTTTCTTT.